These 8 T cell receptor beta chains originate from one sample sequenced in a study of T cell repertoires in cytomegalovirus infection. One entry per CDR3 protein, called by TCRdb with MiXCR from the reads. The repertoire holds 150,000 to 200,000 distinct CDR3 sequences, roughly 27% seen once, with about 28% in the top ten. The sequenced material came from PBMCs. These receptors all come from a human donor in good health (CMV status not recorded). Some clones in this sample may be carry-over from other donors' samples.

This clonotype was detected only a few times. The CDR3 is CASRGGSGANVLTF. CDR3 coding DNA: TGTGCCAGCCGGGGGGGGTCTGGGGCCAACGTCCTGACTTTC. V is TRBV7-2 and J is TRBJ2-6; 8 positions match TRBD2. After removal of 8 bases from V and 1 base from J, the junction contained 1 base not matched to a gene. Germline lookup yields CDR1 SGHTA and CDR2 FQGNSA. This CDR3 region has 14 residues.

This clonotype was detected a few times. Here the CDR3 DNA reads TGCAGCGCCCAAGGCGGTTGGCGGGGGGGCCGCCTATCCTACAATGAGCAGTTCTTC. Residues: CSAQGGWRGGRLSYNEQFF. The V and J genes are TRBV29-1 and TRBJ2-1; 9 nucleotides align to TRBD2. V was clipped by 7 bases and J by 1 base; unmatched bases: 20. The CDR3 runs to 19 residues. Per the germline V gene, CDR1 is SQVTM and CDR2 is ANQGSEA.

This clonotype has only a few counts. The chain uses TRBV19 and TRBJ2-7; perhaps TRBD2 as D (6 bases). This CDR3 has 12 amino acids. Deletions cut 6 bases from V and 6 bases from J, with 12 bases between. The germline V gene has CDR1 LNHDA and CDR2 SQIVND (reference sequence). CDR3 protein: CASRPSAGEQYF. The CDR3 nucleotides are TGTGCCAGTAGACCCTCAGCGGGCGAGCAGTACTTC.

V gene TRBV20-1 combines with J gene TRBJ1-1; no reliable D call. The CDR3 has 12 residues. Germline CDR1 DFQATT, CDR2 SNEGSKA (reference sequence). Trimming shortened V by 5 bases and J by 4 bases, and 11 bases separated the two germline ends. In DNA form, the CDR3 reads TGCAGTGCTGCGGTAGGGAGCACTGAAGCTTTCTTT. This translates into CSAAVGSTEAFF.

This clonotype came up once. This chain uses TRBV25-1 with TRBJ1-1; 9 bases map to TRBD1. The CDR3 is made up of 17 amino acids. The ends lost 3 bases at V and 0 bases at J; junction bases unmatched: 8. Per germline, CDR1 MGHDK and CDR2 SYGVNS. The CDR3: CASSEGQGEWVNTEAFF. The CDR3 DNA reads TGTGCCAGCAGTGAGGGACAGGGAGAATGGGTGAACACTGAAGCTTTCTTT.

This clonotype was detected ten times or more. This chain joins TRBV7-8 and TRBJ2-7; no clear D. CDR3 size: 16 residues. V lost 5 bases and J lost 3, with 20 bases in between. Germline values: CDR1 SGHVS, CDR2 FQNEAQ. CDR3 nucleotides: TGTGCCAGCAGCAATACCCCTATGGGCTTCGGCTACGAGCAGTACTTC. It codes for CASSNTPMGFGYEQYF. Drawing the rest from reference TRBV7-8 and TRBJ2-7, the complete variable domain is GAGVSQSPRYKVAKRGQDVALRCDPISGHVSLFWYQQALGQGPEFLTYFQNEAQLDKSGLPSDRFFAERPEGSVSTLKIQRTQQEDSAVYLCASSNTPMGFGYEQYFGPGTRLTVT.

This clonotype has more than one count but fewer than ten. This chain links TRBV10-3 with TRBJ1-2; D is perhaps TRBD1 (6 bases). Germline V gene lookup returns CDR1 ENHRY and CDR2 SYGVKD. Trimming removed 0 bases from V and 8 bases from J, with 22 bases in between. The CDR3 totals 17 residues. DNA of the CDR3: TGTGCCATCAGTGAGTCCCAGGGGACCAAGGCTTTCGGCGGCTACACCTTC. It is translated as CAISESQGTKAFGGYTF.

The chain employs TRBV11-2 and TRBJ2-7, with D perhaps TRBD1 (5 bases). V was clipped by 3 bases and J by 0 bases, with 12 bases between them. The V gene's germline CDR1 is SGHAT and CDR2 FQNNGV. This CDR3 has 15 amino acids. For the CDR3, the DNA is TGTGCCAGCAGCTTCTTACAGGCGAGCTCCTACGAGCAGTACTTC. Its protein is CASSFLQASSYEQYF.